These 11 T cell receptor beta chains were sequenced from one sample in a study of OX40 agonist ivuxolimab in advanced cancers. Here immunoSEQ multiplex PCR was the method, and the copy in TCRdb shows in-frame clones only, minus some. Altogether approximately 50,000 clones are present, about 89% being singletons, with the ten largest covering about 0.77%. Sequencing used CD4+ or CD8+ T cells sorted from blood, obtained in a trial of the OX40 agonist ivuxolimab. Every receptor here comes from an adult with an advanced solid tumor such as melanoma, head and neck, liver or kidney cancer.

In nucleotides, the CDR3 is TGTGCCAGCAGCTTAGCGCTCGGGGGACGGAGTGAGCAGTACTTC. Amino acid sequence: CASSLALGGRSEQYF. The J gene is TRBJ2-7, the V gene TRBV7-2; tentative D call: TRBD2 (6 bases). V lost 0 bases and J 7 bases, leaving 16 bases between the germline ends. CDR1 is SGHTA and CDR2 is FQGNSA in the germline V gene. The CDR3 covers 15 residues.

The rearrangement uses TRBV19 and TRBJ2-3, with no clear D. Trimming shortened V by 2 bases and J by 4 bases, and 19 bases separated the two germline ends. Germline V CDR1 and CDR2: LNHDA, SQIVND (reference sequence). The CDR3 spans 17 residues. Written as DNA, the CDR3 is TGTGCCAGTAGTATAATTGGCAATGGAGTTGGCGCAGATACGCAGTATTTT. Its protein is CASSIIGNGVGADTQYF. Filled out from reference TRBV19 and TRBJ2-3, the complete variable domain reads DGGITQSPKYLFRKEGQNVTLSCEQNLNHDAMYWYRQDPGQGLRLIYYSQIVNDFQKGDIAEGYSVSREKKESFPLTVTSAQKNPTAFYLCASSIIGNGVGADTQYFGPGTRLTVL.

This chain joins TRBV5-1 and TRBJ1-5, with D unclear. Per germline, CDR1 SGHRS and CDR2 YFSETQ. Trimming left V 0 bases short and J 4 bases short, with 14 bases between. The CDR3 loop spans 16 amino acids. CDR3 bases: TGCGCCAGCAGCTTGGATGGTAGAGGTGCTAATCAGCCCCAGCATTTT. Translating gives CASSLDGRGANQPQHF.

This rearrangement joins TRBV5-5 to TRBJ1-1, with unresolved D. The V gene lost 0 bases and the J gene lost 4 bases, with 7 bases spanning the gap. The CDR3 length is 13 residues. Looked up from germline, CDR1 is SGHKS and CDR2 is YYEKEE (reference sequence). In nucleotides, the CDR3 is TGTGCCAGCAGCTTGGCTCTGGCCACTGAAGCTTTCTTT. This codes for CASSLALATEAFF.

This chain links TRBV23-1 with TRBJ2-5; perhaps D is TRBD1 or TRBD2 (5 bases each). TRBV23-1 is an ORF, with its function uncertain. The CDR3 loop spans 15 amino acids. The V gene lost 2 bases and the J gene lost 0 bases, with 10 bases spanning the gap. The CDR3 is CASSQPGPNQETQYF. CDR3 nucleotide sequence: TGCGCCAGCAGTCAACCGGGGCCTAACCAAGAGACCCAGTACTTC.

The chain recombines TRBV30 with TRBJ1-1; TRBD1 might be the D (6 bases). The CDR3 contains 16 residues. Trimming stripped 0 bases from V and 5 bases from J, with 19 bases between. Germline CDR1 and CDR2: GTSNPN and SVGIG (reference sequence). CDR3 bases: TGTGCCTGGAGTGTAGGGACACTTATGGGAGGGACTGAAGCTTTCTTT. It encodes CAWSVGTLMGGTEAFF.

CDR3 coding DNA: TGTGCCAGCCACCCTGACAGGGGAACTGAAGCTTTCTTT. It encodes CASHPDRGTEAFF. The gene calls are TRBV5-4 and TRBJ1-1, with 8 nucleotides matching TRBD1. The germline gives CDR1 SGHNT, CDR2 YYREEE (reference sequence). The junction had 7 bases not matched to a gene; V was cut back by 7 bases and J by 5 bases. This CDR3 contains 13 residues.

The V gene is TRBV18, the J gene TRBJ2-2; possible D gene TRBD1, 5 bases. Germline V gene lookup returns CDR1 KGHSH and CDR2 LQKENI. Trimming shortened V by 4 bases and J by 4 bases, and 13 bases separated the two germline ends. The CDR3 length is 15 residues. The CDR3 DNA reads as TGTGCCAGCTCACAGGGGCTAGACGGCACCGGGGAGCTGTTTTTT. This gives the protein CASSQGLDGTGELFF.

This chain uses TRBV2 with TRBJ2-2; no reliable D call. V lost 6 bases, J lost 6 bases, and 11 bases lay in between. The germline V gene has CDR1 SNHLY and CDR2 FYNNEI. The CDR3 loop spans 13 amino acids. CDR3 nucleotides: TGTGCCAGCAGGGTAAATGGCCCCGGGGAGCTGTTTTTT. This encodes CASRVNGPGELFF. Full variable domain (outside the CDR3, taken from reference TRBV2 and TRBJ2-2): EPEVTQTPSHQVTQMGQEVILRCVPISNHLYFYWYRQILGQKVEFLVSFYNNEISEKSEIFDDQFSVERPDGSNFTLKIRSTKLEDSAMYFCASRVNGPGELFFGEGSRLTVL.

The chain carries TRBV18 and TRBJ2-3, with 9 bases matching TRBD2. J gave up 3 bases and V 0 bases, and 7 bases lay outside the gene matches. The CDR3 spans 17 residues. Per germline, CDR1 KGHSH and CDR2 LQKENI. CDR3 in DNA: TGTGCCAGCTCACCACCTACTCTAGCGGGGATGACAGATACGCAGTATTTT. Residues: CASSPPTLAGMTDTQYF.

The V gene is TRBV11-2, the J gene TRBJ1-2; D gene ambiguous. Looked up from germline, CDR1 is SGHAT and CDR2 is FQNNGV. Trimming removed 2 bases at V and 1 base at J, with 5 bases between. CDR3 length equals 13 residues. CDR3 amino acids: CASSLRVNYGYTF. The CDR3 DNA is TGTGCCAGCAGCTTACGGGTTAACTATGGCTACACCTTC.